The 2 T cell receptor beta chains given below trace back to one sample, sequenced in a study of Ad26.COV2.S vaccination and SARS-CoV-2 variants. Assay used: immunoSEQ multiplex PCR; TCRdb lists only in-frame clones, some missing. In the table there are about 350,000 clones, around 86% of which are singletons. Treatment specified: some 19 received Ad26.COV2.S at low or high dose, single or two shots; 5 received placebo; per-sample allocation not given. At day 63 after the first vaccine or placebo injection, samples were drawn. Specimen: peripheral blood, collected in a trial of Ad26.COV2.S vaccine versus placebo. Every receptor here comes from a person aged 18-65 years who received the Ad26.COV2.S COVID-19 vaccine or a placebo.

This CDR3 is CASLRSPSNSPLHF. The CDR3 coding sequence is TGTGCCAGCCTCCGGTCTCCCTCGAATTCACCCCTCCACTTT. The chain carries TRBV7-2 and TRBJ1-6; D gene ambiguous. Trimming pared 8 bases from V and 7 bases from J, leaving 15 bases between. Germline assignment: CDR1 SGHTA and CDR2 FQGNSA. The CDR3 length is 14 residues.

This chain links TRBV12-5 with TRBJ1-1, with D unclear. In germline, CDR1 is LGHNT, CDR2 FRNRAP. The CDR3 sequence is 17 residues long. V lost 0 bases and J 1 base, leaving 15 bases between the germline ends. In nucleotides, the CDR3 is TGTGCTAGTGGTTTGGTACTTAGATACCGCAGGAACACTGAAGCTTTCTTT. It codes for CASGLVLRYRRNTEAFF.